These 31 T cell receptor beta chains were all obtained from the same sample, sequenced in a study of regulatory T cells in long-lasting Graves disease. Time point noted: newly diagnosed GD, antithyroid drugs for less than 3 months. The TCR library was prepared using RNA isolated from PBMCs. Library construction for TCR beta used iRepertoire HTBI primers and Arm-PCR of CDR3 regions. TCRdb passed the multiplex PCR reads through MiXCR, listing each CDR3 protein once. The data show around 250,000 distinct CDR3 sequences, with approximately 16% seen just once and about 20% held by the top ten. The specimen was peripheral blood mononuclear cells (PBMCs), collected at new diagnosis, from a patient treated with antithyroid drugs. The receptors derive from a female donor with Graves disease.

The chain uses TRBV2 and TRBJ2-7, with 8 bases identical to TRBD2. Germline CDR1 reads SNHLY; CDR2 reads FYNNEI. The CDR3 consists of 17 residues. V shed 7 bases and J 6 bases; nucleotides not matched to a gene: 20. The CDR3 region has the DNA TGTGCCAGCAAGTTCGGCGGGAGCGGGACTAGTGCTGGCGAGCAGTACTTC. It codes for CASKFGGSGTSAGEQYF.

This clonotype appeared many times. The rearrangement joins TRBV7-8 to TRBJ2-1; possibly TRBD2 for D (5 bases). CDR3 length: 13 amino acids. Germline values: CDR1 SGHVS, CDR2 FQNEAQ. Trimming shortened V by 5 bases and J by 6 bases, and 11 bases separated the two germline ends. CDR3 nucleotides: TGTGCCAGCAGCCCCGGGGTCTTCAATGAGCAGTTCTTC. Its protein product is CASSPGVFNEQFF.

This clonotype has just a few counts. This chain connects TRBV2 to TRBJ2-2, with 9 bases fitting TRBD2. Germline V CDR1 and CDR2: SNHLY, FYNNEI. CDR3 length equals 19 residues. The V and J ends lost 7 bases and 0 bases, in that order; junction bases with no gene match: 15. For the CDR3, the DNA is TGTGCCAGCATGGGGGGCCTTGGGGCTAGCGGGACGAACACCGGGGAGCTGTTTTTT. Amino acids: CASMGGLGASGTNTGELFF.

The sample holds many counts of this clonotype. J is TRBJ1-2 and V is TRBV10-3; D unclear. Trimming pared 6 bases from V and 0 bases from J, leaving 11 bases between. Germline V gene lookup returns CDR1 ENHRY and CDR2 SYGVKD. This CDR3 has 14 amino acids. In nucleotides, the CDR3 is TGTGCCATCAGCCCCGGGGTAGCTAACTATGGCTACACCTTC. Its protein product is CAISPGVANYGYTF.

This clonotype was detected many times. This rearrangement joins TRBV19 to TRBJ2-2, with 9 bases that match TRBD2. The CDR3 is made up of 16 amino acids. V trimming: 8 bases; J trimming: 5 bases; junction bases outside the gene matches: 12. Germline V CDR1 and CDR2: LNHDA, SQIVND (reference sequence). CDR3: CASSPGLASRTGELFF. The CDR3 DNA reads as TGTGCCAGTTCCCCGGGACTAGCTTCAAGGACCGGGGAGCTGTTTTTT.

This clonotype was observed at least ten times. This rearrangement joins TRBV24-1 to TRBJ2-1, with 12 nucleotides matching TRBD2. Germline V gene data show CDR1 as KGHDR and CDR2 as SFDVKD. The J segment lost 8 bases and the V segment lost 5 bases, leaving 9 bases of the junction unmatched. This CDR3 contains 16 residues. The CDR3 protein is CATSGLTSGRTDEQFF. The CDR3 coding sequence is TGTGCCACCAGTGGCCTGACTAGCGGGAGAACCGATGAGCAGTTCTTC.

This clonotype was seen at least ten times. The chain is built from TRBV27 and TRBJ2-1; 7 bases line up with TRBD2. This CDR3 spans 15 amino acids. V was clipped by 0 bases and J by 6 bases; unmatched bases: 5. The germline V gene encodes CDR1 MNHEY and CDR2 SMNVEV (reference sequence). DNA of the CDR3: TGTGCCAGCAGTTTATCGCTCTGGGGGGGCAATGAGCAGTTCTTC. It translates to CASSLSLWGGNEQFF.

In its sample, this clonotype was seen many times. The chain joins TRBV7-8 to TRBJ2-1; 7 bases line up with TRBD2. Germline CDR1 reads SGHVS; CDR2 reads FQNEAQ. Trimming cost V 5 bases and J 5 bases; bases outside gene matches: 6. The CDR3 spans 14 residues. DNA of the CDR3: TGTGCCAGCAGCATAATGACTAGCAACAATGAGCAGTTCTTC. This translates into CASSIMTSNNEQFF.

The sample holds a few counts of this clonotype. The gene calls are TRBV19 and TRBJ1-1; D remains unclear. In germline, CDR1 is LNHDA, CDR2 SQIVND (reference sequence). CDR3 length equals 14 residues. V was clipped by 3 bases and J by 0 bases, with 8 bases between them. The CDR3 region is CASSMVVMNTEAFF. CDR3 nucleotide sequence: TGTGCCAGTAGTATGGTAGTAATGAACACTGAAGCTTTCTTT.

This sequence joins TRBV11-2 and TRBJ2-1; 11 nucleotides agree with TRBD1. The germline V gene encodes CDR1 SGHAT and CDR2 FQNNGV. The CDR3 runs to 16 residues. J lost 7 bases, V lost 5 bases, and 10 bases had no gene match. The CDR3 nucleotides are TGTGCCAGCAGCCCCCGGACAGGGGGCATAGGGAATGAGCAGTTCTTC. Its protein is CASSPRTGGIGNEQFF.

This clonotype was detected only a few times. The chain has TRBV3-1 and TRBJ2-2; 11 bases map to TRBD2. V shed 5 bases, J shed 7 bases, and the junction held 6 bases outside the gene matches. This CDR3 has 15 amino acids. Per germline, CDR1 LGHDT and CDR2 YNNKEL (reference sequence). CDR3 bases: TGTGCCAGCAGCACCGGGACTAGCGGTTTCGGGGAGCTGTTTTTT. Protein product: CASSTGTSGFGELFF.

This clonotype occurred many times. The rearrangement joins TRBV27 to TRBJ1-2; D remains ambiguous. CDR1 is MNHEY and CDR2 is SMNVEV in the germline V gene (reference sequence). Trimming removed 5 bases from V and 5 bases from J, with 30 bases in between. This CDR3 spans 19 amino acids. CDR3 DNA sequence: TGTGCCAGCAGTCCTCAAGATTACACAGTCCGCCCATTTCGGTATGGCTACACCTTC. Protein product: CASSPQDYTVRPFRYGYTF.

On this clonotype: This could be a read error, since a much larger clone is one nucleotide away. The chain joins TRBV7-9 to TRBJ2-1; D not resolved. CDR1 is SEHNR and CDR2 is FQNEAQ in the germline V gene (reference sequence). CDR3 length equals 15 residues. CDR3 residues: CASRPKLRLGKELFF. As DNA, the CDR3 is TGTGCCAGCAGACCAAAACTTCGCCTGGGAAAGGAGCTGTTCTTC.

In its sample, this clonotype was seen many times. V gene TRBV2 combines with J gene TRBJ2-5, with 7 bases lining up with TRBD2. The J call is uncertain, as TRBJ2-1 better fits the DNA end. Germline CDR1 reads SNHLY; CDR2 reads FYNNEI. The CDR3 has 10 residues. The CDR3 reads CAVGRSEQFF. The CDR3 DNA reads as TGTGCCGTCGGGAGGTCTGAGCAGTTCTTC.

At least ten counts were recorded for this clonotype. V usage is TRBV24-1 and J usage is TRBJ2-1; D not certain. CDR1 KGHDR and CDR2 SFDVKD come from the germline V gene. The CDR3 runs to 11 residues. V was clipped by 11 bases and J by 5 bases, with 9 bases between them. The CDR3 sequence: CAIPGDNEQFF. DNA of the CDR3: TGTGCCATCCCTGGCGACAATGAGCAGTTCTTC.

The table lists this clonotype with many counts. The CDR3 region has the DNA TGTGCCAGCACCCTCTCTCCTGCTGCCGGGACTAGCGGTACCGGGGAGCTGTTTTTT. Its translation is CASTLSPAAGTSGTGELFF. This rearrangement joins TRBV3-1 to TRBJ2-2, with 11 bases lining up with TRBD2. The CDR3 is made up of 19 amino acids. V shed 7 bases and J 5 bases; nucleotides not matched to a gene: 18. Germline lookup yields CDR1 LGHDT and CDR2 YNNKEL (reference sequence).

With regard to this clonotype: A much larger clone lies a single base off, so this may be a read error. The rearrangement uses TRBV6-1 and TRBJ1-6; D may be TRBD1 (5 bases). From germline, CDR1 is MNHNS and CDR2 SASEGT. CDR3 size: 14 residues. Trimming pared 6 bases from V and 7 bases from J, leaving 13 bases between. The CDR3 spells CASSPLGGNSPLHF. DNA of the CDR3: TGTGCCAGCAGCCCGCTCGGGGGAAATTCACCCCTCCACTTT.

Many counts were recorded for this clonotype. This sequence joins TRBV24-1 and TRBJ2-3; D may be TRBD1 (6 bases). V was pared by 3 bases and J by 6 bases, with 15 bases between. The length of the CDR3 is 15 residues. The germline V gene encodes CDR1 KGHDR and CDR2 SFDVKD. The CDR3 is CATSDRDRPPDTQYF. CDR3 coding DNA: TGTGCCACCAGTGATCGCGACAGGCCCCCGGATACGCAGTATTTT.

This clonotype has a handful of counts. This probably arose from a read error, given a far larger clone one base away. This chain uses TRBV2 with TRBJ2-7; 9 bases map to TRBD1. This CDR3 is 14 amino acids long. Trimming removed 5 bases from V and 2 bases from J; junction bases left unmatched: 4. Germline-derived CDR1 and CDR2 are SNHLY and FYNNEI. Here the CDR3 reads CASSFGQGTYEQYF. CDR3 sequence (DNA): TGTGCCAGCAGTTTCGGACAGGGGACCTACGAGCAGTACTTC.

The V and J genes are TRBV20-1 and TRBJ2-7; 9 positions match TRBD2. The J segment lost 5 bases and the V segment lost 5 bases, leaving 10 bases of the junction unmatched. From germline, CDR1 is DFQATT and CDR2 SNEGSKA (reference sequence). The CDR3 spans 14 residues. Here the CDR3 DNA reads TGCAGTGCTCGCCTCGGGACTAGCCCTGACGAGCAGTACTTC. Encoded protein: CSARLGTSPDEQYF.

About this clonotype itself: This likely reflects a read error, since a far larger clone is one base away. The chain couples TRBV12-3 or TRBV12-4 to TRBJ2-1, with 7 bases aligning to TRBD1. The trim removed 2 bases at V and 8 bases at J, leaving 3 bases unmatched. The CDR3 loop spans 13 amino acids. CDR3 in DNA: TGTGCCAGCAGTTTACAGGGGGTTGATGAGCAGTTCTTC. Protein sequence: CASSLQGVDEQFF.

This clonotype came up many times. The V gene is TRBV11-2, the J gene TRBJ2-4; weak D call: TRBD2 (6 bases). Germline V lookup: CDR1 SGHAT, CDR2 FQNNGV. The CDR3 has 16 residues. Trimming pared 1 base from V and 2 bases from J, leaving 12 bases between. This chain's CDR3 is CASSLGEAGPKNIQYF. For the CDR3, the DNA is TGTGCCAGCAGCTTAGGGGAGGCCGGGCCCAAAAACATTCAGTACTTC.

This clonotype occurred many times. CDR3 in amino acids: CAWTWTGGTSGELFF. The CDR3 DNA sequence: TGTGCCTGGACGTGGACCGGGGGTACGAGCGGGGAGCTGTTTTTT. The rearrangement uses TRBV30 and TRBJ2-2, with a tentative D call TRBD2 (6 bases). Trimming pared 4 bases from V and 7 bases from J, leaving 19 bases between. Germline CDR1 and CDR2: GTSNPN and SVGIG (reference sequence). The CDR3 has 15 amino acids.

Many counts were recorded for this clonotype. The gene calls are TRBV4-3 and TRBJ2-7; D is unclear. The CDR3 length is 15 residues. V was cut by 0 bases and J by 2 bases, with 11 bases left in between. Germline CDR1 is LGHNA and CDR2 is YSLEER. Here the CDR3 reads CASSQESVRAYEQYF. The CDR3 DNA reads TGCGCCAGCAGCCAAGAGAGTGTCAGAGCCTACGAGCAGTACTTC.

V gene TRBV19 combines with J gene TRBJ2-3, with 10 bases that match TRBD2. Trimming took 5 bases from V and 5 from J; bases not matched to a gene: 7. The CDR3 is made up of 15 amino acids. CDR1 and CDR2 from the germline V gene are LNHDA and SQIVND (reference sequence). CDR3: CASSALAGAGDTQYF. The CDR3 coding sequence is TGTGCCAGTAGTGCTCTAGCGGGAGCGGGAGATACGCAGTATTTT. The complete variable domain, with remaining parts taken from reference TRBV19 and TRBJ2-3, reads DGGITQSPKYLFRKEGQNVTLSCEQNLNHDAMYWYRQDPGQGLRLIYYSQIVNDFQKGDIAEGYSVSREKKESFPLTVTSAQKNPTAFYLCASSALAGAGDTQYFGPGTRLTVL.

This clonotype was observed a handful of times. The chain employs TRBV19 and TRBJ2-7, with a weak D call TRBD1 (6 bases). The CDR3 sequence is 16 residues long. With 8 bases removed from V and 0 bases from J, the gap between germline ends came to 20 bases. From germline, CDR1 is LNHDA and CDR2 SQIVND (reference sequence). This chain's CDR3 is CASGRRRTVLSYEQYF. As DNA, the CDR3 is TGTGCCAGTGGTCGCAGACGGACAGTCCTCTCCTACGAGCAGTACTTC.

This clonotype occurred many times. The J gene is TRBJ1-1, the V gene TRBV12-3 or TRBV12-4; tentatively, D is TRBD1 (6 bases). Trimming removed 6 bases from V and 6 bases from J, with 14 bases in between. This CDR3 spans 13 amino acids. The CDR3 protein is CASSPPGVSEAFF. The DNA for the CDR3 is TGTGCCAGCAGCCCGCCAGGGGTCTCTGAAGCTTTCTTT.

This sequence joins TRBV5-4 and TRBJ1-4, with 8 nucleotides matching TRBD1. V lost 4 bases to trimming and J lost 3 bases; unmatched junction nucleotides: 8. The CDR3 has 16 residues. The germline V gene encodes CDR1 SGHNT and CDR2 YYREEE (reference sequence). The CDR3 DNA reads TGTGCCAGCAGCCCAGGACAGGGACTAGCTAATGAAAAACTGTTTTTT. Protein product: CASSPGQGLANEKLFF.

This clonotype showed up many times. V and J are TRBV3-1 and TRBJ2-1; the D gene is possibly TRBD2 (6 bases). This CDR3 region has 19 residues. Germline values: CDR1 LGHDT, CDR2 YNNKEL (reference sequence). V was clipped by 0 bases and J by 0 bases, with 18 bases between them. CDR3 residues: CASSQEGSGQRRSYNEQFF. The CDR3 nucleotides read TGTGCCAGCAGCCAAGAAGGGAGCGGGCAGAGACGCTCCTACAATGAGCAGTTCTTC.

Many counts were recorded for this clonotype. The CDR3 DNA sequence: TGTGCCAGTAGTATAGTTACAGGGGGAACCGGGGAGCTGTTTTTT. It translates to CASSIVTGGTGELFF. The chain employs TRBV19 and TRBJ2-2; 8 bases match TRBD1. Trimming took 1 base from V and 5 from J; bases not matched to a gene: 3. The CDR3 sequence is 15 residues long. Per germline, CDR1 LNHDA and CDR2 SQIVND (reference sequence).

The chain combines TRBV4-3 with TRBJ1-1, with 9 bases identical to TRBD1. There are 16 residues in the CDR3. In germline, CDR1 is LGHNA, CDR2 YSLEER. J gave up 5 bases and V 1 base, and 8 bases lay outside the gene matches. The CDR3 bases are TGCGCCAGCAGCCAAGCGGTAGGGACAGGGTTAACTGAAGCTTTCTTT. This encodes CASSQAVGTGLTEAFF.